This T cell receptor (beta chain) was documented in a study of T cells in Graves' hyperthyroidism and ophthalmopathy. The CDR3 loop spans 14 amino acids. V gave up 6 bases and J gave up 2 bases, with 14 bases separating them. The source material, RNA transcripts, was used to amplify TCR beta CDR3 regions. An initial round of RT-PCR targeting the TCR CDR3 relied on the HTBI primer set. MiXCR, run by TCRdb on the multiplex PCR reads, gives a single entry per CDR3 protein. The repertoire holds fewer than 700,000 distinct CDR3 sequences, with roughly a sixth as singletons. Study findings and constraints: Blood held most thyroid clonotypes expanded above 0.001 frequency.

This clonotype showed up many times. Antigen unknown. Material for sequencing was blood. The genes are TRBV12-3 or TRBV12-4 and TRBJ2-7; TRBD2 is a possible D gene (6 bases). The sequence was collected from a woman younger than 30 with Graves' ophthalmopathy. The CDR3 loop is CASREAGPTYEQYF. CDR3 in DNA: TGTGCCAGCAGAGAAGCGGGTCCCACCTACGAGCAGTACTTC.